The clone carrying this T cell receptor (beta chain) was seen a single time. The antigen is undetermined. CD45RO-negative, CCR7-selected cells formed the naive CD8 fraction, which excluded terminally differentiated effector memory CD45RA+ cells. Per the germline V gene, CDR1 is SGHVS and CDR2 is FQNEAQ. Trimming took 4 bases from V and 2 from J, leaving 16 bases between them. CDR3 length equals 16 residues. Clones were read by immunoSEQ multiplex PCR, and TCRdb kept only the in-frame ones, dropping some. The sample carries about 2 million clones, just under 95% recorded once. The data stem from a study of shared clonotypes between healthy human individuals. Study-level points and caveats: Across subsets, estimated richness was generally greater for naive than for memory populations.

The chain employs TRBV7-8 and TRBJ2-3; no clear D. This clonotype originated in a man between 18 and 35 years old in good health. Sequencing was done on a sample of naive CD8+ T cells sorted from blood. CDR3: CASSWKMVGNTDTQYF. For the CDR3, the DNA is TGTGCCAGCAGCTGGAAGATGGTTGGGAACACAGATACGCAGTATTTT.